This T cell receptor beta chain was documented in a study of T cell responses to AZD1222 COVID-19 vaccine. A word on this clone: Its antigen remains unknown.

CDR1 and CDR2 (germline): LNHDA, SQIVND (reference sequence). V lost 3 bases and J lost 6; bases outside the gene matches: 21. The CDR3 has 21 amino acids. TCRdb keeps only in-frame clones here, not all; method: immunoSEQ multiplex PCR. The data hold over 85,000 clones, with approximately 94% observed a single time. Whole-study results and caveats: Spike was spanned by vaccine-associated CD4 TCRs, which were dominant at 160-218 and 743-854.

The material sequenced was peripheral blood, taken 28 days after the second AZD1222 dose. The gene calls are TRBV19 and TRBJ2-1; 12 bases line up with TRBD1. The TCR sequence derives from an adult who received the AZD1222 COVID-19 vaccine. For the CDR3, the DNA is TGTGCCAGTAGTATCAGGAGGTTGGGACAGGGGGCCCAATACTACGGCAATGAGCAGTTCTTC. Its protein product is CASSIRRLGQGAQYYGNEQFF.